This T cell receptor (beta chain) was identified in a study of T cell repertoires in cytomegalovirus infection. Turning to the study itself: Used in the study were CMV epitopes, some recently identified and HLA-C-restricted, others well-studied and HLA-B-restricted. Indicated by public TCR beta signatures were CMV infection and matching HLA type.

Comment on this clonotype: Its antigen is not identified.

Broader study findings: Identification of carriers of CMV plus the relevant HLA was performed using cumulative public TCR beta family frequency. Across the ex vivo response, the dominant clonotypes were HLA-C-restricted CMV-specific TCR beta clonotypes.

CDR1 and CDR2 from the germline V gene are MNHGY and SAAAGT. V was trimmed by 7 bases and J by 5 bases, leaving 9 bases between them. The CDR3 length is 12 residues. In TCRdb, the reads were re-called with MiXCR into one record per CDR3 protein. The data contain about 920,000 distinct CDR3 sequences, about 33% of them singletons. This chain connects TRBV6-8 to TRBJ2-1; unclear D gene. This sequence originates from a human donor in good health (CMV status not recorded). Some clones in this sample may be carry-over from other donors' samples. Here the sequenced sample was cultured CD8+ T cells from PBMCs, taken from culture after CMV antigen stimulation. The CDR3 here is CASNAGNNEQFF. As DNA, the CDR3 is TGTGCCAGCAATGCCGGTAACAATGAGCAGTTCTTC.